These T cell receptor beta chains were read from a single sample in a study of glioma-infiltrating T cells after dendritic cell vaccination. The assay was immunoSEQ multiplex PCR, and TCRdb's table has in-frame clones only and misses some. This sample yields around 23,000 clones, of which nearly 90% are seen a single time; 2.5% to 3.5% belongs to the top ten. Sample: blood, taken after dendritic cell vaccination. The receptors shown here come from a human donor with glioblastoma. CDR3s include the opening cysteine and the closing phenylalanine or tryptophan. D genes are given only for firm matches. Size tells how often a clone was seen (once, few, many) or the class of an expanded clone, and some rows leave it out.

size	J	V	D	DNA	CDR3
.	TRBJ2-1	TRBV6-5	.	TGTGCCAGCAGTTGGGGGGGGGCGAAATTCAATGAGCAGTTCTTC	CASSWGGAKFNEQFF
.	TRBJ2-5	TRBV27	.	TGTGCCAGCAGTTCCCCCTGGAGGGGTGAGACCCAGTACTTC	CASSSPWRGETQYF
.	TRBJ2-7	TRBV2	.	TGTGCCAGCAGTTTATCAGGGCCGCCGGGCGAGCAGTACTTC	CASSLSGPPGEQYF
.	TRBJ1-1	TRBV5-4	TRBD1	TGTGCCAGCAGGCAGGGACAGGGAAAGAACACTGAAGCTTTCTTT	CASRQGQGKNTEAFF
.	TRBJ1-2	TRBV6-5	TRBD1	TGTGCCAGCAGTTATGGTCAGGGGGCGGGTGGCTACACCTTC	CASSYGQGAGGYTF
.	TRBJ2-7	TRBV11-2	.	TGTGCCAGCAGCTTAGGGCCCGAGCAGTACTTC	CASSLGPEQYF
once	TRBJ2-5	TRBV7-2	TRBD2	TGTGCCAGCAGCTTAGCATTAGCGGGGGGGCAAGAGACCCAGTACTTC	CASSLALAGGQETQYF
.	TRBJ2-6	TRBV6-1	TRBD1	TGTGCCAGCAGTGTACCCGGGACAGGAAGCTCTGGGGCCAACGTCCTGACTTTC	CASSVPGTGSSGANVLTF
.	TRBJ1-6	TRBV5-6	.	TGTGCCAGCAGCCTATATGCTTCACCCCTCCACTTT	CASSLYASPLHF
.	TRBJ1-6	TRBV2	.	TGTGCCAGCAGGCGGACAGATCAGGGCTCACCCCTCCACTTT	CASRRTDQGSPLHF
.	TRBJ2-3	TRBV6-4	TRBD2	TGTGCCAGCAGCCGACTAGCGGGGGGCCTGGACGGCACAGATACGCAGTATTTT	CASSRLAGGLDGTDTQYF
.	TRBJ2-1	TRBV7-9	TRBD2	TGTGCCAGCAGCCCGAGCGGGGGGCAGGGCTTCAATGAGCAGTTCTTC	CASSPSGGQGFNEQFF
few	TRBJ2-3	TRBV9	TRBD1	TGTGCCAGCGCCGAGACAGGGGTCACAGATACGCAGTATTTT	CASAETGVTDTQYF
once	TRBJ1-2	TRBV2	TRBD1	TGTGCCAGCAGTGACTCCCTCTGGGACAGGGGCTACACCTTC	CASSDSLWDRGYTF
.	TRBJ2-7	TRBV2	.	TGTGCCAGCACATCAACAGCCTTCTACGAGCAGTACTTC	CASTSTAFYEQYF
.	TRBJ2-7	TRBV5-1	TRBD2	TGCGCCAGCAGCCCCAGCAGCGGGGGGTTCTCCTACGAGCAGTACTTC	CASSPSSGGFSYEQYF
.	TRBJ1-5	TRBV6-1	.	TGTGCCAGCGGAGGACCCCAGGTTAAGCCCCAGCATTTT	CASGGPQVKPQHF
.	TRBJ1-1	TRBV5-1	.	TGCGCCAGCAGCCCGACAGGAAACACTGAAGCTTTCTTT	CASSPTGNTEAFF
.	TRBJ2-5	TRBV5-1	TRBD2	TGCGCCAGCAGCTTGAGTGGTAGCGGGGAGTGGGAGACCCAGTACTTC	CASSLSGSGEWETQYF
.	TRBJ2-1	TRBV19	TRBD2	TGTGCCAGTAGTGTTGCCTGGGGCGGGAGAGCGGGGAAGAGCTCCTACAATGAGCAGTTCTTC	CASSVAWGGRAGKSSYNEQFF
few	TRBJ2-3	TRBV10-3	.	TGTGCCATCAGTGAGGAGGCAGGGGTTTCAGATACGCAGTATTTT	CAISEEAGVSDTQYF
.	TRBJ2-1	TRBV29-1	TRBD2	TGCAGCGTTGAAGATCGAGGCGGGGGGGCGGCATGGGTCTTC	CSVEDRGGGAAWVF
.	TRBJ1-6	TRBV2	.	TGTGCCAGCAGTGGAACGGACAGCCTGAGCTCCTATAATTCACCCCTCCACTTT	CASSGTDSLSSYNSPLHF
.	TRBJ1-1	TRBV9	TRBD1	TGTGCCAGCAGCGCACAGACAGGGTCAAACACTGAAGCTTTCTTT	CASSAQTGSNTEAFF
.	TRBJ1-6	TRBV7-9	TRBD1	TGTGCCAGCAGCTCAGAGACAGGGATTTATTCACCCCTCCACTTT	CASSSETGIYSPLHF
.	TRBJ2-5	TRBV7-9	.	TGTGCCAGCAGCCGATTGGTCCGGGGGGAGACCCAGTACTTC	CASSRLVRGETQYF
.	TRBJ2-3	TRBV7-6	TRBD2	TGTGCCAGCAGTCCGGGACTAGCGGTCACAGATACGCAGTATTTT	CASSPGLAVTDTQYF
.	TRBJ2-7	TRBV7-9	.	TGTGCCAGCAGTGGGCCACAGGCCACCTACGAGCAGTACTTC	CASSGPQATYEQYF
.	TRBJ2-7	TRBV6-1	.	TGTGCCAGCAGTGAAGCACTTCATAAGCAGTACTTC	CASSEALHKQYF
.	TRBJ1-2	TRBV5-8	TRBD1	TGTGCCAGCAGCTTTCAGGGGGCGCCGAATGGCTACACCTTC	CASSFQGAPNGYTF
.	TRBJ1-2	TRBV27	TRBD1	TGTGCCAGCACTGACCGGGACAGATCCTATGGCTACACCTTC	CASTDRDRSYGYTF
.	TRBJ2-5	TRBV7-2	.	TGTGCCAGCAGCTTAGAAGTCTCAACCACCCTAGGGACCCAGTACTTC	CASSLEVSTTLGTQYF
.	TRBJ2-3	TRBV4-2	.	TGTGCCAGCGGCGCCCGGGACTCGGAGTTGTATTTT	CASGARDSELYF
.	TRBJ2-1	TRBV11-2	TRBD1	TGTGCCAGCAGCTTAGGACTCGGACAGGGGCCGGGGAATGAGCAGTTCTTC	CASSLGLGQGPGNEQFF
.	TRBJ2-3	TRBV2	TRBD2	TGTGCCAGCAGTGAAGCTCTAGCGGTTGTCACAGATACGCAGTATTTT	CASSEALAVVTDTQYF
.	TRBJ1-6	TRBV7-8	TRBD1	TGTGCCAGCAGCCCTGGACAGGGCTCCTATAATTCACCCCTCCACTTT	CASSPGQGSYNSPLHF
.	TRBJ2-1	TRBV19	.	TGTGCCAGTAGTGGGGGCAGGGGAATTGGGGTTGGGCAGTTCTTC	CASSGGRGIGVGQFF
.	TRBJ1-1	TRBV7-9	.	TGTGCCAGCAGCTTAGTCGGGGGAGCTTTCTTT	CASSLVGGAFF
once	TRBJ1-5	TRBV6-1	.	TGTGCCAGCAGTGAAGCGTTAGGAGGGGCTTATCAGCCCCAGCATTTT	CASSEALGGAYQPQHF
.	TRBJ1-1	TRBV27	.	TGTGCCAGCAGTTCCAGGGGCCGGGGGAACACTGAAGCTTTCTTT	CASSSRGRGNTEAFF
.	TRBJ2-1	TRBV29-1	TRBD1	TGCAGCGTCCGGGGACAGGGTGGTGAGCAGTTCTTC	CSVRGQGGEQFF
.	TRBJ2-1	TRBV27	.	TGTGCCAGTGCCCGACAGGCTGTCTCCTACAATGAGCAGTTCTTC	CASARQAVSYNEQFF
few	TRBJ2-5	TRBV5-1	.	TGCGCCAGCAGCTCTCAAGAGACCCAGTACTTC	CASSSQETQYF
.	TRBJ1-1	TRBV4-1	TRBD1	TGCGCCAGCAGCCAAGATGCCCTCCAGGGGGCTGGAGAAGCTTTCTTT	CASSQDALQGAGEAFF
.	TRBJ2-5	TRBV7-2	.	TGTGCCAGCGCTGGTGGGGCCGTTAAGGAGACCCAGTACTTC	CASAGGAVKETQYF
.	TRBJ2-7	TRBV5-4	.	TGTGCCAGCAGTCTTGACGGGGGGCCTACCTACGAGCAGTACTTC	CASSLDGGPTYEQYF
.	TRBJ1-2	TRBV7-2	.	TGTGCCAGCAGCTCAGCGGTGGGGCTGGACTATGGCTACACCTTC	CASSSAVGLDYGYTF
.	TRBJ1-2	TRBV6-1	.	TGTGCCAGCAGTGAAGAACAGGACTATGGCTACACCTTC	CASSEEQDYGYTF
.	TRBJ1-2	TRBV7-2	.	TGTGCCAGCAAACGGGGGGTGAACTATGGCTACACCTTC	CASKRGVNYGYTF
.	TRBJ2-6	TRBV5-1	.	TGCGCCAGCAGCGTAAACTCTGGGGCCAACGTCCTGACTTTC	CASSVNSGANVLTF